The rows below give T cell receptor beta chains drawn from one sample of a study of vaccination and CD4 T cells after COVID-19. Their specific antigens are unknown. MiXCR was run by TCRdb on the PCR reads, yielding one entry per CDR3 protein. The sample holds approximately 24,000 distinct CDR3 sequences; over 60% are singletons and the top ten take about 22%. The sequencing used CD4+ T cells from blood, cultured in vitro, collected after SARS-CoV-2 vaccination. Receptors were obtained from a human donor who received a COVID-19 vaccine. Each CDR3 is given with its conserved first and last residue. Clone sizes are given selectively: once, few, many, or a class where the clone is expanded.

clone size | J gene | V gene | CDR3 protein
NA | TRBJ2-7 | TRBV27 | CASSFRTGYEQYF
few | TRBJ1-5 | TRBV30 | CAWSVGANQPQHF
once | TRBJ2-5 | TRBV2 | CASSGYPQETQYF
few | TRBJ1-1 | TRBV7-2 | CASRVKGLQNTEAFF
NA | TRBJ2-5 | TRBV20-1 | CSAAAIGQATQETQYF
NA | TRBJ2-3 | TRBV27 | CASSSPRGTDTQYF
few | TRBJ2-1 | TRBV20-1 | CSASIYGRGNEQFF
few | TRBJ1-2 | TRBV5-1 | CASSPLTANTYGYTF
NA | TRBJ2-3 | TRBV20-1 | CSATGTSGGAQDTQYF
NA | TRBJ1-1 | TRBV6-1 | CASSDYTAGQSGTEAFF
NA | TRBJ2-7 | TRBV7-8 | CASSYSWEAPYEQYF
NA | TRBJ1-1 | TRBV6-5 | CASSSGLTLDTEAFF
few | TRBJ2-3 | TRBV20-1 | CSARGSTDTQYF
NA | TRBJ2-3 | TRBV11-3 | CASSLGGGQGTDTQYF
NA | TRBJ2-7 | TRBV2 | CASSEDRAFGYEQYF
NA | TRBJ2-5 | TRBV6-1 | CASSEDREETQYF